Presented here are 14 T cell receptor beta chains from one specimen sequenced in a study of blood T cell repertoires in COVID-19. TCRdb keeps only in-frame clones here, not all; method: immunoSEQ multiplex PCR. Of tens of thousands of clones listed, roughly 84% were seen once; the top ten hold 20%. Sequenced: peripheral blood. Source of these receptors: a woman older than 75 with active or convalescent COVID-19.

The chain joins TRBV2 to TRBJ2-1; TRBD1 is a possible D gene (6 bases). With 8 bases removed from V and 0 bases from J, the gap between germline ends came to 11 bases. This CDR3 region has 14 residues. Germline V lookup: CDR1 SNHLY, CDR2 FYNNEI. The CDR3 region is CASAGQLSYNEQFF. CDR3 DNA sequence: TGTGCCAGCGCCGGACAGCTCTCCTACAATGAGCAGTTCTTC. The whole variable domain, remainder taken from reference TRBV2 and TRBJ2-1, is EPEVTQTPSHQVTQMGQEVILRCVPISNHLYFYWYRQILGQKVEFLVSFYNNEISEKSEIFDDQFSVERPDGSNFTLKIRSTKLEDSAMYFCASAGQLSYNEQFFGPGTRLTVL.

The rearrangement links TRBV6-4 to TRBJ2-5; no firm D call. This CDR3 has 12 amino acids. Trimming pared 2 bases from V and 5 bases from J, leaving 6 bases between. Germline CDR1 reads MRHNA; CDR2 reads SNTAGT. CDR3 nucleotide sequence: TGTGCCAGCAGTGACCCCGGGGAGACCCAGTACTTC. It specifies CASSDPGETQYF.

The J gene is TRBJ2-5, the V gene TRBV11-3, with 12 positions matching TRBD2. With V trimmed by 2 bases and J by 5 bases, 3 bases remained unmatched. This CDR3 has 15 residues. CDR1 SGHNT and CDR2 YENEEA come from the germline V gene. The CDR3 DNA is TGTGCCAGCAGCTTACTAGCGGGGGGGAGTGAGACCCAGTACTTC. It is translated as CASSLLAGGSETQYF.

This clone was seen only a few times. The CDR3 DNA follows: TGTGCCAGCAGCCAAGTAGGTCAGGTACCTTACGAGCAGTACTTC. Translated, it gives CASSQVGQVPYEQYF. The rearrangement links TRBV3-1 (or the pseudogene TRBV3-2) to TRBJ2-7; D remains unclear. Trimming stripped 1 base from V and 4 bases from J, with 14 bases between. CDR1 is LGHDT and CDR2 is YNNKEL in the germline V gene (reference sequence). The CDR3 is 15 residues long.

The chain uses TRBV5-1 and TRBJ1-1, with D unclear. CDR1 SGHRS and CDR2 YFSETQ come from the germline V gene. Deletions cut 2 bases from V and 1 base from J, with 6 bases between. This CDR3 spans 13 amino acids. As DNA, the CDR3 is TGCGCCAGCAGCTTACCAGAGAACACTGAAGCTTTCTTT. This codes for CASSLPENTEAFF.

V and J are TRBV6-5 and TRBJ2-3, with D possibly TRBD1 on 6 matching bases. Germline V CDR1 and CDR2: MNHEY, SVGAGI. The CDR3 contains 14 residues. Trimming left V 5 bases short and J 1 base short, with 10 bases between. CDR3 loop: CASSLDRGTDTQYF. The CDR3 DNA reads as TGTGCCAGCAGTCTGGACAGAGGCACAGATACGCAGTATTTT.

The chain employs TRBV2 and TRBJ2-3; TRBD1 agrees at 9 bases. Trimming at V came to 6 bases and at J to 0 bases, leaving 1 base not matched to a gene. Germline V CDR1 and CDR2: SNHLY, FYNNEI. The CDR3 totals 14 residues. CDR3: CASRGTGSTDTQYF. The CDR3, as DNA: TGTGCCAGCAGGGGGACAGGGAGCACAGATACGCAGTATTTT.

This chain connects TRBV6-6 to TRBJ1-4; 9 positions match TRBD1. Germline V lookup: CDR1 MNHNY, CDR2 SVGAGI (reference sequence). The CDR3 is 15 residues long. V lost 6 bases, J lost 4 bases, and 6 bases stayed unmatched. The CDR3 region is CASRIGQGINEKLFF. The DNA for the CDR3 is TGTGCCAGCAGGATCGGACAGGGGATTAATGAAAAACTGTTTTTT.

V is TRBV5-1 and J is TRBJ1-5; no reliable D call. The CDR3 loop spans 13 amino acids. Trimming stripped 0 bases from V and 4 bases from J, with 5 bases between. Germline lookup yields CDR1 SGHRS and CDR2 YFSETQ. DNA for the CDR3: TGCGCCAGCAGCTTGGCCCCAAATCAGCCCCAGCATTTT. Residues: CASSLAPNQPQHF.

Comment on this clone: Sequence at one end of the junction differs from germline and may be a read error. This chain links TRBV4-1 with TRBJ1-6, with D possibly TRBD1 on 6 matching bases. The germline CDR1 and CDR2 sequences are MGHRA and YSYEKL. The CDR3 is 16 residues long. CDR3 sequence: CASSRQPGGYDSPLHF. As DNA, the CDR3 is TGCGCCAGCAGCCGGCAGCCGGGGGGCTATGATTCACCCCTCCACTTT.

Concerning this clone itself: A read error is possible here, since a much larger clone lies one base away. J is TRBJ2-1 and V is TRBV19; 10 positions match TRBD2. From germline, CDR1 is LNHDA and CDR2 SQIVND (reference sequence). The CDR3 loop spans 15 amino acids. The junction had 0 bases not matched to a gene; V was cut back by 3 bases and J by 1 base. DNA of the CDR3: TGTGCCAGTAGTATGACTAGCGGGTCCTACAATGAGCAGTTCTTC. Residues: CASSMTSGSYNEQFF.

The chain uses TRBV2 and TRBJ1-4; D is possibly TRBD1 (5 bases). Germline assignment: CDR1 SNHLY and CDR2 FYNNEI. V lost 3 bases and J 10 bases, leaving 15 bases between the germline ends. The CDR3 extends over 14 amino acids. The CDR3 bases are TGTGCCAGCAGTGAGGAGACAGCCATAGGAAAACTGTTTTTT. Protein product: CASSEETAIGKLFF.

This clone showed up just once. The genes are TRBV6-5 and TRBJ1-1, with TRBD1 identical over 9 bases. CDR3 length equals 16 residues. Trimming at V came to 4 bases and at J to 2 bases, leaving 8 bases not matched to a gene. Germline values: CDR1 MNHEY, CDR2 SVGAGI. In nucleotides, the CDR3 is TGTGCCAGCAGTTCGATTAGGACAGGGGAAAACACTGAAGCTTTCTTT. This translates into CASSSIRTGENTEAFF.

The chain couples TRBV18 to TRBJ2-7, with 9 bases fitting TRBD1. This CDR3 has 15 residues. Looked up from germline, CDR1 is KGHSH and CDR2 is LQKENI. V lost 3 bases and J lost 5; bases outside the gene matches: 8. In DNA, the CDR3 is TGTGCCAGCTCACCTCTGGGACAGGGAAGCAACGAGCAGTACTTC. This gives the protein CASSPLGQGSNEQYF.